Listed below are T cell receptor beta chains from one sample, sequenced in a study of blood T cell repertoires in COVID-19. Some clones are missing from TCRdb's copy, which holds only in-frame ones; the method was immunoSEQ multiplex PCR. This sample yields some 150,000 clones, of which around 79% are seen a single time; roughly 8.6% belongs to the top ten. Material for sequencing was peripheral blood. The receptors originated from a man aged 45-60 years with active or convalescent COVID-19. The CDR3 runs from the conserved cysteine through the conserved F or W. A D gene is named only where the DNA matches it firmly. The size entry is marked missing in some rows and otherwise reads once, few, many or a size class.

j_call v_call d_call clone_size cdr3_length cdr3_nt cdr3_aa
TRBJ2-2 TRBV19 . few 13 TGTGCCAGTAGTATAGTCCGGGGCGGGGAGCTGTTTTTT CASSIVRGGELFF
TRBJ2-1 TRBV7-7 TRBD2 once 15 TGTGCTAGCAGCTTAGGACTAGCGGGAGCGGGTGAGCAGTTCTTC CASSLGLAGAGEQFF
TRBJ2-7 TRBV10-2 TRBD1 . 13 TGCGCCAGCGGGGGACAGGGGGCAGGCGAGCAGTACTTC CASGGQGAGEQYF
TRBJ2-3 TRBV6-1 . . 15 TGTGCCAGCAGTGAGTCGGGCGGGGTTATAGATACGCAGTATTTT CASSESGGVIDTQYF
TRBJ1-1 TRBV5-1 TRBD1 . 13 TGCGCCAGCAGCTGGGACAGGGGCACTGAAGCTTTCTTT CASSWDRGTEAFF
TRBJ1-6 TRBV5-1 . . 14 TGCGCCAGCAGCTTAGAGGTTTATAATTCACCCCTCCACTTT CASSLEVYNSPLHF
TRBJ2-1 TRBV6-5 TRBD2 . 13 TGTGCCAGCAGTCCCGGACTAGCCGGGGAGCAGTTCTTC CASSPGLAGEQFF
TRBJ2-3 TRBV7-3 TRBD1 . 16 TGTGCCAGCAGCCCGCTCCGGGACAGGGGAACAGATACGCAGTATTTT CASSPLRDRGTDTQYF
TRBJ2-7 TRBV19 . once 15 TGTGCCAGTAGTACACCAGGACTACCCACCTACGAGCAGTACTTC CASSTPGLPTYEQYF
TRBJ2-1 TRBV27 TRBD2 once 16 TGTGCCAGCAGTTTATTGTTAATAGCGGGTCCCGATGAGCAGTTCTTC CASSLLLIAGPDEQFF
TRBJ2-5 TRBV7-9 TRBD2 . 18 TGTGCCAGCAGCGTGAGGGGTAGCGGGAGCGAGGGGCAAGAGACCCAGTACTTC CASSVRGSGSEGQETQYF
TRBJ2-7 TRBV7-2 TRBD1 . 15 TGTGCCAGCAGCGCAGACAGGGTAAGCTCCTACGAGCAGTACTTC CASSADRVSSYEQYF
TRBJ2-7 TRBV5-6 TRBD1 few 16 TGTGCCAGCAGCTTGGGTCGTAGGGGGCCAGCCAACGAGCAGTACTTC CASSLGRRGPANEQYF
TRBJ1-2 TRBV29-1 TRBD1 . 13 TGCAGCGTTGTTCAGGGGGATAACTATGGCTACACCTTC CSVVQGDNYGYTF
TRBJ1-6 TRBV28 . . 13 TGTGCCAGCAGCCTTTTGAGGGCTTCACCCCTCCACTTT CASSLLRASPLHF
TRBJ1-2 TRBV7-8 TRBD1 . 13 TGTGCCAGCAGCTTGACAGGGGAAGGGGGCTACACCTTC CASSLTGEGGYTF
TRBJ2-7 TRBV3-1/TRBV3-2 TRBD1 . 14 TGTGCCAGCAGCCCTCGGACAGGGCGCTACGAGCAGTACTTC CASSPRTGRYEQYF
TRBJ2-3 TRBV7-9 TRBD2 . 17 TGTGCCAGCAGCATTCCGGGAGCGGGAGATTGGGCAGATACGCAGTATTTT CASSIPGAGDWADTQYF
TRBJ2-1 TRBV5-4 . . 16 TGTGCCAGCAGCTTAGGGTCCAGCGGACCATACAATGAGCAGTTCTTC CASSLGSSGPYNEQFF
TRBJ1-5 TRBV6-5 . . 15 TGTGCCAGCAGTTTCGAGAGAAATAGCAATCAGCCCCAGCATTTT CASSFERNSNQPQHF
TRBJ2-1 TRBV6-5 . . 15 TGTGCCAGCAGCCCCTCAGGGCTCTCCTACAATGAGCAGTTCTTC CASSPSGLSYNEQFF
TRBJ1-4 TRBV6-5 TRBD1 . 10 TGTGCCATCGAGGGGGCGGAACTGTTTTTT CAIEGAELFF
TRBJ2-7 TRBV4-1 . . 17 TGCGCCAGCAGCCAAGACCCCTTGGCACGGGAATCGTACGAGCAGTACTTC CASSQDPLARESYEQYF
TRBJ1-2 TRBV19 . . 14 TGTGCCAGTAGTATGTTCAGGGGCGACTATGGCTACACCTTC CASSMFRGDYGYTF
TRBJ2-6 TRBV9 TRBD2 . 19 TGTGCCAGCAGCGTAGCGACTAGCGGGAGTATGTCTGGGGCCAACGTCCTGACTTTC CASSVATSGSMSGANVLTF
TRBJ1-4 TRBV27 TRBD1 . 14 TGTGCCAGCAGACGACAGGGGGCAGGTGAAAAACTGTTTTTT CASRRQGAGEKLFF
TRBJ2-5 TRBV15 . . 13 TGTGCCACCAGCAGAGACCGCAGAGAGACCCAGTACTTC CATSRDRRETQYF
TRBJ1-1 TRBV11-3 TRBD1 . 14 TGTGCCAGCAGCTCGAAGGACAGGGGGGGTGAAGCTTTCTTT CASSSKDRGGEAFF
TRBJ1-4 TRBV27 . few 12 TGTGCCAGCCGGGGGATTAATGAAAAACTGTTTTTT CASRGINEKLFF
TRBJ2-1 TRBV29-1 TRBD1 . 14 TGCAGCATTCGACAGGGGTTACCCTACAATGAGCAGTTCTTC CSIRQGLPYNEQFF
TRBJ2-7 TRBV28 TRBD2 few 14 TGTGCCAGCAGAGAGGCGGGGGGGTCCTACGAGCAGTACTTC CASREAGGSYEQYF
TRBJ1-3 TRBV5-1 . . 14 TGCGCCAGCAGCTTAACAGGACCCGGAAACACCATATATTTT CASSLTGPGNTIYF
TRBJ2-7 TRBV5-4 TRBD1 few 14 TGTGCCAGCAGACAGGGGGGCAGTTCCTACGAGCAGTACTTC CASRQGGSSYEQYF
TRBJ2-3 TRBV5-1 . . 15 TGCGCCAGCAGCAGGGGGAGCGGGACCACAGATACGCAGTATTTT CASSRGSGTTDTQYF
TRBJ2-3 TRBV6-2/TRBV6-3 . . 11 TGTGCCAGCAGTCGAGGAGATACGCAGTATTTT CASSRGDTQYF
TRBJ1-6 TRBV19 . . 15 TGTGCCAGTAGTTCGGGACTGCGAGGCAATTCACCCCTCCACTTT CASSSGLRGNSPLHF
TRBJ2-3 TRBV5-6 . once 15 TGTGCCAGCAGCTTGGTGACAATAGAGAGTGATACGCAGTATTTT CASSLVTIESDTQYF
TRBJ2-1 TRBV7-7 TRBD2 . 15 TGTGCCAGCAGCTCCCGGACTAGCGCATACAATGAGCAGTTCTTC CASSSRTSAYNEQFF
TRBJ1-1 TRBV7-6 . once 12 TGTGCCAGCAGCTTTACAGGGATTGAAGCTTTCTTT CASSFTGIEAFF
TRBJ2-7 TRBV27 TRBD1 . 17 TGTGCCAGCAGTTTAAAATCCCCACCAGGGGGCTTCCACGAGCAGTACTTC CASSLKSPPGGFHEQYF
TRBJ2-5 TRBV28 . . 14 TGTGCCAGCAGTCTTGGGGCAGTACATGAGACCCAGTACTTC CASSLGAVHETQYF
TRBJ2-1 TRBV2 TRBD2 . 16 TGTGCCAGCAGTTCCTCGGGACTAGCGGGAGTGGATGAGCAGTTCTTC CASSSSGLAGVDEQFF
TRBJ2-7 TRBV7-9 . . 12 TGTGCCAGCAGCTTTATGAGCTACGAGCAGTACTTC CASSFMSYEQYF
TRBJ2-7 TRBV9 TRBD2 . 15 TGTGCCAGCAGCTCGGGACTAGCGGGACCCTACGAGCAGTACTTC CASSSGLAGPYEQYF
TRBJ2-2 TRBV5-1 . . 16 TGCGCCAGCAGCTTGAATACTCCCCCGAACACCGGGGAGCTGTTTTTT CASSLNTPPNTGELFF